This TCR beta chain is from a study of shared clonotypes between healthy human individuals. Looking at the study overall: The study used three CD4 naive, three CD4 memory, two CD8 naive and one CD8 memory plate per donor.

Study outcomes and limitations: Blood alone was sampled, and tissue repertoires likely differ.

As concerns this clone: Its antigen is unknown.

Deep-level running was used for the assay. The table came from immunoSEQ multiplex PCR; TCRdb's copy has only in-frame clones and leaves some out. The sample comprises about 990,000 clones, 78% of which are singletons, and roughly 0.61% rests with the top ten. This TCR was sampled from a man aged 18 to 30 in good health. Some clones in this sample may be carry-over from other donors' samples. Sample: memory CD4+ T cells from PBMCs. As for subset: CD45RA-negative fraction.

In DNA form, the CDR3 reads TGTGCCAGCAGTGAAGAATCACCCCTCCACTTT. This codes for CASSEESPLHF. The rearrangement links TRBV2 to TRBJ1-6; D not certain. Trimming took off 1 base at V and 10 bases at J, with 2 bases between the two ends. The CDR3 loop spans 11 amino acids. Germline assignment: CDR1 SNHLY and CDR2 FYNNEI.